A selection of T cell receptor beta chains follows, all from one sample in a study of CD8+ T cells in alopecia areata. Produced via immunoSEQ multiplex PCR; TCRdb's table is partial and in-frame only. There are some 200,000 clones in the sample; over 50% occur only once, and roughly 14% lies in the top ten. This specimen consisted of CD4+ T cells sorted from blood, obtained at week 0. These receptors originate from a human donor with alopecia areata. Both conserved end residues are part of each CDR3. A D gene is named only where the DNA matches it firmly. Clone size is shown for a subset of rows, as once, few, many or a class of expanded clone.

TGCGCCAGCAGCCGGGGACCAGGGTCTCCCGGGGAGCTGTTTTTT	CASSRGPGSPGELFF	-	TRBJ2-2	TRBV4-1	-
TGTGCCAGCAGCTTAGGGTGGGAAAACACCATATATTTT	CASSLGWENTIYF	-	TRBJ1-3	TRBV7-9	few
TGCAGCGTTGGACAGGGTAACACCGGGGAGCTGTTTTTT	CSVGQGNTGELFF	TRBD1	TRBJ2-2	TRBV29-1	few
TGCAGCGTTACAGCGTGGGACTATGGCTACACCTTC	CSVTAWDYGYTF	-	TRBJ1-2	TRBV29-1	-
TGCGCCAGCAGCTTGGGAGCGGCGGGGCCGTTCCGAGAGACCCAGTACTTC	CASSLGAAGPFRETQYF	-	TRBJ2-5	TRBV5-1	-
TGTGCCAGCAGCTCGTTTGACAGGGACATAATCGTAGCTTTCTTT	CASSSFDRDIIVAFF	TRBD1	TRBJ1-1	TRBV5-6	-
TGTGCCTGGAGTGTACAGTCAGGGACGAATCAGCCCCAGCATTTT	CAWSVQSGTNQPQHF	-	TRBJ1-5	TRBV30	-
TGTGCCAGCAGCCCCGGGGGGATTAATTCACCCCTCCACTTT	CASSPGGINSPLHF	-	TRBJ1-6	TRBV7-9	-
TGTGCCTGGAGTGTACCGGGAATAGGCTACACCTTC	CAWSVPGIGYTF	-	TRBJ1-2	TRBV30	-
TGCAGCGGACATTATGACAGGGTGGACACTGAAGCTTTCTTT	CSGHYDRVDTEAFF	TRBD1	TRBJ1-1	TRBV29-1	-
TGTGCCAGCAGTAGCGGGGGCCTGGATACGCAGTATTTT	CASSSGGLDTQYF	TRBD2	TRBJ2-3	TRBV7-3	few
TGTGCCTGGACAGGGTTAGGCGAGCAGTACTTC	CAWTGLGEQYF	-	TRBJ2-7	TRBV30	-
TGTGCCAGCACCAAGCCCCGGGGTGGGGCCAACGTCCTGACTTTC	CASTKPRGGANVLTF	-	TRBJ2-6	TRBV2	-
TGTGCCAGCAGTGACCCCCGGGCCTCTGGGGGCCTCACAGATACGCAGTATTTT	CASSDPRASGGLTDTQYF	-	TRBJ2-3	TRBV25-1	once
TGTGCCATCAGTGCTCAGGCCACAGATACGCAGTATTTT	CAISAQATDTQYF	-	TRBJ2-3	TRBV10-3	few
TGTGCCTGGACCAGGGGGCGGAACGAGCAGTACTTC	CAWTRGRNEQYF	TRBD1	TRBJ2-7	TRBV30	-
TGTGCCAGCAGTGGACAGGTTCGAGGGGAGCTGTTTTTT	CASSGQVRGELFF	TRBD1	TRBJ2-2	TRBV6-5	-
TGTGCCAGCTCACCAGGGTCTGGCCTCTTCAACGAGCAGTACTTC	CASSPGSGLFNEQYF	-	TRBJ2-7	TRBV18	few
TGTGCCTGGAGGACTGCAGGGGCGAAAGAGACCCAGTACTTC	CAWRTAGAKETQYF	-	TRBJ2-5	TRBV30	-
TGCGCCAGCAGCGCCGGGACAGGGATTTTGAACACTGAAGCTTTCTTT	CASSAGTGILNTEAFF	TRBD1	TRBJ1-1	TRBV5-1	-
TGTGCCAGCAGCCTCGGCGCCAGGCCCTACGAGCAGTACTTC	CASSLGARPYEQYF	-	TRBJ2-7	TRBV13	few
TGTGCCAGCAATCCGGACAGGGGAGTGCAGTACTTC	CASNPDRGVQYF	TRBD1	TRBJ2-7	TRBV7-9	-
TGTGCCAGCAGTGAAGGGGGGACCTCAGGCACAGATACGCAGTATTTT	CASSEGGTSGTDTQYF	-	TRBJ2-3	TRBV6-1	-
TGCAGTGCTGCCCTCAATGAGCAGTTCTTC	CSAALNEQFF	-	TRBJ2-1	TRBV20-1	-
TGTGCCACCCGCGACCGGGACGGGGGGTACAATGAGCAGTTCTTC	CATRDRDGGYNEQFF	TRBD2	TRBJ2-1	TRBV15	-
TGCGCCAGCAGCTTGGACGGGCTACAGGGAACCTACGAGCAGTACTTC	CASSLDGLQGTYEQYF	-	TRBJ2-7	TRBV5-1	-
TGTGCCAGCAGGGGGGCAGGCGACAATGAGCAGTTCTTC	CASRGAGDNEQFF	-	TRBJ2-1	TRBV27	-
TGTGCCAGTAACCCGGGCACTTGGGCCAATCAGCCCCAGCATTTT	CASNPGTWANQPQHF	-	TRBJ1-5	TRBV19	-
TGTGCCTGGACCCTAGGAGGGGCCGGGGAGCTGTTTTTT	CAWTLGGAGELFF	-	TRBJ2-2	TRBV30	-
TGTGCCAGCAGTGATTCTGGGACGTTGGAGACCCAGTACTTC	CASSDSGTLETQYF	-	TRBJ2-5	TRBV25-1	-
TGCGCCAGCAGCCCTGGACAGGGCACCGGGGAGCTGTTTTTT	CASSPGQGTGELFF	TRBD1	TRBJ2-2	TRBV5-1	-
TGTGCCAGCAGCCGGCTCCCCCCCGGAAACACCATATATTTT	CASSRLPPGNTIYF	-	TRBJ1-3	TRBV5-6	-
TGTGCCAGTAGAACCGGAACAGGGGTTTATGGCTACACCTTC	CASRTGTGVYGYTF	TRBD1	TRBJ1-2	TRBV19	-
TGCGCCAGCAGCTTGGGTAGGGGACAGCAAGAGACCCAGTACTTC	CASSLGRGQQETQYF	TRBD1	TRBJ2-5	TRBV5-1	-
TGTGCCAGCAGCGGGCCGGGGGAAGCTTTCTTT	CASSGPGEAFF	-	TRBJ1-1	TRBV14	-
TGTGCCTGGAGTGAGGGGAACAATGAGCAGTTCTTC	CAWSEGNNEQFF	-	TRBJ2-1	TRBV30	-
TGTGCCAGCACCGACGACCCCCGGTATTCACCCCTCCACTTT	CASTDDPRYSPLHF	-	TRBJ1-6	TRBV28	-
TGTGCCAGCAGCTTGGCCGTGCAAGAGACCCAGTACTTC	CASSLAVQETQYF	-	TRBJ2-5	TRBV5-4	-
TGTGCCAGCAGCACCTCGACAGGGATTCTTTTAACTGAAGCTTTCTTT	CASSTSTGILLTEAFF	TRBD1	TRBJ1-1	TRBV7-8	few
TGCAGCGTTGCCGGCAGGATGGGGACTGAAGCTTTCTTT	CSVAGRMGTEAFF	-	TRBJ1-1	TRBV29-1	-
TGTGCCAGCAGCCAAGGGATCGCTAGCGGGGGGAAAGATACGCAGTATTTT	CASSQGIASGGKDTQYF	TRBD2	TRBJ2-3	TRBV4-2	many
TGCGCCAGCAGCTTGGCGGGTCTCGGAAACACCATATATTTT	CASSLAGLGNTIYF	-	TRBJ1-3	TRBV5-1	-
TGTGCCAGCAGCTTACGAGCGATCGGCGAGCAGTACTTC	CASSLRAIGEQYF	-	TRBJ2-7	TRBV7-2	-
TGCGCCAGCAGCACCGGACAGGGGCTCGCAGATACGCAGTATTTT	CASSTGQGLADTQYF	TRBD1	TRBJ2-3	TRBV5-1	-
TGTGCCAGCAAACAGAATAGGGATAGCACTGAAGCTTTCTTT	CASKQNRDSTEAFF	-	TRBJ1-1	TRBV6-1	-
TGTGCTAGCAGCTTAGGGGGACAGGGGTACGAGCAGTACTTC	CASSLGGQGYEQYF	TRBD1	TRBJ2-7	TRBV7-7	few
TGCAGCGTTGAATTGCGGGGGACCCGCTACGAGCAGTACTTC	CSVELRGTRYEQYF	TRBD2	TRBJ2-7	TRBV29-1	few
TGTGCCTGGAGTGTACGTGGACAGGGTCAGCCCCAGCATTTT	CAWSVRGQGQPQHF	TRBD1	TRBJ1-5	TRBV30	-
TGCAGCGTTACAGGGGACCTGTCCTACAATGAGCAGTTCTTC	CSVTGDLSYNEQFF	TRBD1	TRBJ2-1	TRBV29-1	-
TGCAGCGTTGTGGGGGCGAACACCGGGGAGCTGTTTTTT	CSVVGANTGELFF	-	TRBJ2-2	TRBV29-1	-
TGTGCCAGCCAACAGGGAGAGACCCAGTACTTC	CASQQGETQYF	-	TRBJ2-5	TRBV25-1	-
TGTGCCAGCAGTCGACGGACCTTAAGGGACGAGCAGTACTTC	CASSRRTLRDEQYF	-	TRBJ2-7	TRBV6-5	-
TGCAGCGTTGAAGAGTTAGCGGAAGAGACCCAGTACTTC	CSVEELAEETQYF	-	TRBJ2-5	TRBV29-1	-
TGTGCCACCAGCAGAGGGGACAGGGACGGGGAGCAGTACTTC	CATSRGDRDGEQYF	TRBD1	TRBJ2-7	TRBV15	-
TGCGCCAGCAGCGACAGGGACTTGGACGAGCAGTACTTC	CASSDRDLDEQYF	-	TRBJ2-7	TRBV5-1	-
TGTGCCAGCTCACCGAGCCAGACAGGGGGAGGCACTGAAGCTTTCTTT	CASSPSQTGGGTEAFF	TRBD1	TRBJ1-1	TRBV18	-
TGTGCCAGCAGTTCCCAGGCCAGTCCAAATCAGCCCCAGCATTTT	CASSSQASPNQPQHF	-	TRBJ1-5	TRBV6-5	few
TGCGCCAGCAGCTTGGATGGAAATGGGTTATACGAGCAGTACTTC	CASSLDGNGLYEQYF	-	TRBJ2-7	TRBV5-1	-
TGTGCCAGCAGCCGACTAGGAGACGGCCAAGAGACCCAGTACTTC	CASSRLGDGQETQYF	-	TRBJ2-5	TRBV7-9	once
TGTGCCTGGTCGGGGGTGGATACGCAGTATTTT	CAWSGVDTQYF	-	TRBJ2-3	TRBV30	-